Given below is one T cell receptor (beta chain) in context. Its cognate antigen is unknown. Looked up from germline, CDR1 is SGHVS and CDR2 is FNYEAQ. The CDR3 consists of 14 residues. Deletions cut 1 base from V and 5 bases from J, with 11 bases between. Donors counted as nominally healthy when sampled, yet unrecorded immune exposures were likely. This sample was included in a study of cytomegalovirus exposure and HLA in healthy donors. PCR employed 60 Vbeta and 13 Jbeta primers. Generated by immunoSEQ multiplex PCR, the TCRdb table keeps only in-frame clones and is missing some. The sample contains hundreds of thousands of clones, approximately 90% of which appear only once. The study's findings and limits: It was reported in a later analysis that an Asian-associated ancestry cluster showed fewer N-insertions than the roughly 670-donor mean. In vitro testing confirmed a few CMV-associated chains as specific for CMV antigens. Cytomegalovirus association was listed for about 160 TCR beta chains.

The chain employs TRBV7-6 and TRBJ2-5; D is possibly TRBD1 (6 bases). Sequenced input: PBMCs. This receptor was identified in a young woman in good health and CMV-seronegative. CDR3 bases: TGTGCCAGCAGCTTAGGGTACAGGGTTGAGACCCAGTACTTC. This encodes CASSLGYRVETQYF.